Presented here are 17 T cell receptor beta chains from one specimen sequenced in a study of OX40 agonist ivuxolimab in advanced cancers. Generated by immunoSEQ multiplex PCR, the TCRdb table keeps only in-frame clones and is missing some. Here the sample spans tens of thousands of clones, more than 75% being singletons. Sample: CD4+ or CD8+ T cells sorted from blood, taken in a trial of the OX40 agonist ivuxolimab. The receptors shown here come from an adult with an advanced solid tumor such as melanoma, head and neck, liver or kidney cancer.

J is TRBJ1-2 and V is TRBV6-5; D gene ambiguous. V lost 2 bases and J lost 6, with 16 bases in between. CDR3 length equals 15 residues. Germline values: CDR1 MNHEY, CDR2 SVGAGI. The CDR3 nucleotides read TGTGCCAGCAGTTACGGGAGCGGCATGGGTGATGGCTACACCTTC. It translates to CASSYGSGMGDGYTF.

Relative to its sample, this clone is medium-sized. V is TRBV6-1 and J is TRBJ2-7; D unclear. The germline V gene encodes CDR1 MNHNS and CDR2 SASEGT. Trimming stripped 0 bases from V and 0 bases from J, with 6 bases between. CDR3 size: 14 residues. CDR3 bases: TGTGCCAGCAGTGAAGCGCGCGCCTCCTACGAGCAGTACTTC. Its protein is CASSEARASYEQYF.

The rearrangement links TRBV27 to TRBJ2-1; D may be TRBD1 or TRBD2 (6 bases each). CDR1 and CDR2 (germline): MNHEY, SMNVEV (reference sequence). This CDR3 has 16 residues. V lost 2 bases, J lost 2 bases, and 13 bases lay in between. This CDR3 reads CASSLVVGGPYNEQFF. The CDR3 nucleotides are TGTGCCAGCAGTTTAGTGGTGGGGGGCCCCTACAATGAGCAGTTCTTC.

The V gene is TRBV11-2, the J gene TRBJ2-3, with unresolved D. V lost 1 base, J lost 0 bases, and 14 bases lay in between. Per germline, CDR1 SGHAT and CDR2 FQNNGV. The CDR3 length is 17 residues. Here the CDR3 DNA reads TGTGCCAGCAGCTTAGTTTACGGCAGATCTAGCACAGATACGCAGTATTTT. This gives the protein CASSLVYGRSSTDTQYF.

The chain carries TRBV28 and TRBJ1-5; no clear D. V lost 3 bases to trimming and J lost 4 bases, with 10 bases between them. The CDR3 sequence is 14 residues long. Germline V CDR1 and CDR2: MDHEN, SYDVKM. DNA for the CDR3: TGTGCCAGCAGTTTTGCCGGGCTTAATCAGCCCCAGCATTTT. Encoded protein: CASSFAGLNQPQHF. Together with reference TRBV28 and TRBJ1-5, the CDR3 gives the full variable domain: DVKVTQSSRYLVKRTGEKVFLECVQDMDHENMFWYRQDPGLGLRLIYFSYDVKMKEKGDIPEGYSVSREKKERFSLILESASTNQTSMYLCASSFAGLNQPQHFGDGTRLSIL.

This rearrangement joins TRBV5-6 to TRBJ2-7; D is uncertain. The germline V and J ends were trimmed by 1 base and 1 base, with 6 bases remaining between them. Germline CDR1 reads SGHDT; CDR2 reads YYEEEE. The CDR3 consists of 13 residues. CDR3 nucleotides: TGTGCCAGCAGCTTGCGGCAGTCCTACGAGCAGTACTTC. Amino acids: CASSLRQSYEQYF.

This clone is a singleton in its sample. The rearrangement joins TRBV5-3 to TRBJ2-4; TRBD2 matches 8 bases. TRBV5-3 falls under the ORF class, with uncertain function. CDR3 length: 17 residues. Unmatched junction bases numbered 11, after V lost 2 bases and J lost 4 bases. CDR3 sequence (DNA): TGTGCCAGAAGCTTCCCTTTGGGACTAGGGGGAAAAAACATTCAGTACTTC. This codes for CARSFPLGLGGKNIQYF.

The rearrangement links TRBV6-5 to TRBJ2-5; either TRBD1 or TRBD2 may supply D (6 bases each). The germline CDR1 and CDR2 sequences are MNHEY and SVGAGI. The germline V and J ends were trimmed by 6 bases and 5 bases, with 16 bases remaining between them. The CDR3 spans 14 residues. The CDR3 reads CASRPLVGGETQYF. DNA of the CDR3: TGTGCCAGCAGACCACTAGTAGGGGGGGAGACCCAGTACTTC.

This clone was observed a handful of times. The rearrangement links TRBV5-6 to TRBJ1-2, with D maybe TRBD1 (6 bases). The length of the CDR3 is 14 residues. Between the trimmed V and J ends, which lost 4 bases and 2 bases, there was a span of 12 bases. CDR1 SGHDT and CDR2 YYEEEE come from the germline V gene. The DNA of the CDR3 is TGTGCCAGCAGCACCGGACAGCCGAACTATGGCTACACCTTC. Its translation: CASSTGQPNYGYTF.

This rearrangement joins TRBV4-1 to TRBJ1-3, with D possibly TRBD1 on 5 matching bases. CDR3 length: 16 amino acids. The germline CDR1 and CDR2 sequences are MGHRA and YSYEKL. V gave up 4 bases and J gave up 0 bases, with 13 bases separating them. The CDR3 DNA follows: TGCGCCAGCAGCCGCACGGACACTAGCTCTGGAAACACCATATATTTT. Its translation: CASSRTDTSSGNTIYF.

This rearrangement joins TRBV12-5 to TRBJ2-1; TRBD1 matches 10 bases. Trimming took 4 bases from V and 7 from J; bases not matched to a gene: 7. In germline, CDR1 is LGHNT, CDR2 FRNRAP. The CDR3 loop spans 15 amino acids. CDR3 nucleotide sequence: TGTGCTAGTGGTTCCGGACAGGGGGTCGGGAATGAGCAGTTCTTC. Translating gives CASGSGQGVGNEQFF. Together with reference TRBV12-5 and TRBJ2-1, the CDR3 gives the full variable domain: DARVTQTPRHKVTEMGQEVTMRCQPILGHNTVFWYRQTMMQGLELLAYFRNRAPLDDSGMPKDRFSAEMPDATLATLKIQPSEPRDSAVYFCASGSGQGVGNEQFFGPGTRLTVL.

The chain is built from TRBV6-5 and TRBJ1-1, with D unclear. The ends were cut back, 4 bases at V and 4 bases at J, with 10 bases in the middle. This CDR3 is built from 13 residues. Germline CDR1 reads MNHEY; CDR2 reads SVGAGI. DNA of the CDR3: TGTGCCAGCAGTTCCTATCCGGCCACTGAAGCTTTCTTT. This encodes CASSSYPATEAFF.

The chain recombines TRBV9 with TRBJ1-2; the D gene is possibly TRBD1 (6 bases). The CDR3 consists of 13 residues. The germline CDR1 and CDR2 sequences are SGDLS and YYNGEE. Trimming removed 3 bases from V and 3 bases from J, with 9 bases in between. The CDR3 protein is CASSARTDYGYTF. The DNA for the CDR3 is TGTGCCAGCAGCGCCAGGACAGACTATGGCTACACCTTC.

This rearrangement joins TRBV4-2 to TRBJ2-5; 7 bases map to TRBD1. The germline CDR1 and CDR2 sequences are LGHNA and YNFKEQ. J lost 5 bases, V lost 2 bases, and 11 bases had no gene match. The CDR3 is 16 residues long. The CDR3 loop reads CASSQPQGVAWETQYF. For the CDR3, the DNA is TGTGCCAGCAGCCAACCTCAGGGGGTAGCCTGGGAGACCCAGTACTTC.

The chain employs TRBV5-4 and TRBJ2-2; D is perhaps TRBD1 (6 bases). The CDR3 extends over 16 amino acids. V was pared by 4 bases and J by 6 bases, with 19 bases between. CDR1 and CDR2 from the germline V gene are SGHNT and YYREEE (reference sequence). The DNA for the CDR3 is TGTGCCAGCAGCCGGGACAACGGGCAATCATCCGGGGAGCTGTTTTTT. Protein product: CASSRDNGQSSGELFF.

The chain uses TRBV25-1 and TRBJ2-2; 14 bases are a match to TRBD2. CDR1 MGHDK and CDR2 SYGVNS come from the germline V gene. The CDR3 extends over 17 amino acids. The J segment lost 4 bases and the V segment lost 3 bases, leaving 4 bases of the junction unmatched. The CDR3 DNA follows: TGTGCCAGCAGTGATCCGACTAGCGGGAGGGGCACCGGGGAGCTGTTTTTT. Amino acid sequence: CASSDPTSGRGTGELFF. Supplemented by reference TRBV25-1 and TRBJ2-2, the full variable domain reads EADIYQTPRYLVIGTGKKITLECSQTMGHDKMYWYQQDPGMELHLIHYSYGVNSTEKGDLSSESTVSRIRTEHFPLTLESARPSHTSQYLCASSDPTSGRGTGELFFGEGSRLTVL.

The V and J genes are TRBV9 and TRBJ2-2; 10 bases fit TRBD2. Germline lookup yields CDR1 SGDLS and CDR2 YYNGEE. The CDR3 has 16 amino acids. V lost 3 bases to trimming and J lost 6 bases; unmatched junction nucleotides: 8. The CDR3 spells CASSDPRTSGPGELFF. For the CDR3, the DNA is TGTGCCAGCAGCGATCCGAGGACTAGCGGTCCCGGGGAGCTGTTTTTT.